The 21 T cell receptor beta chains in this list originate from one sample, sequenced in a study of CD8 T cells in ankylosing spondylitis. TCRdb reanalysed the 5' RACE reads using MiXCR and keeps one entry per CDR3 protein. The sample shows roughly 120,000 distinct CDR3 sequences, roughly 13% of them seen only once. Input material: blood, either unsorted or a sorted T cell fraction (not recorded which). The receptors come from a female donor with ankylosing spondylitis or in good health (not recorded which).

This clonotype was recorded at least ten times. The chain employs TRBV5-1 and TRBJ2-7; D remains unclear. The CDR3 covers 11 residues. The V end was cut by 4 bases, the J end by 2 bases, with 4 bases between. Germline lookup yields CDR1 SGHRS and CDR2 YFSETQ. CDR3 coding DNA: TGCGCCAGCAGCGGCGCCTACGAGCAGTACTTC. Its protein is CASSGAYEQYF.

A remark on this clonotype: Possible read error: a much larger clone is one base away. This sequence joins TRBV10-2 and TRBJ1-5, with D unresolved. This CDR3 has 15 residues. CDR1 and CDR2 from the germline V gene are WSHSY and SAAADI. Between the trimmed V and J ends, which lost 7 bases and 3 bases, there was a span of 16 bases. The CDR3 loop reads CASKRGIWDNQPQHF. The CDR3 coding sequence is TGCGCCAGCAAAAGAGGGATTTGGGACAATCAGCCCCAGCATTTT.

This clonotype was picked up a small number of times. The rearrangement joins TRBV5-1 to TRBJ2-7, with no clear D. Germline V gene sequence: CDR1 SGHRS, CDR2 YFSETQ. V lost 5 bases and J 0 bases, leaving 9 bases between the germline ends. The CDR3 loop spans 13 amino acids. The CDR3 sequence: CASREPDSYEQYF. The CDR3 DNA sequence: TGCGCCAGCAGGGAACCGGACTCCTACGAGCAGTACTTC.

This clonotype was observed a few times. The genes are TRBV12-3 or TRBV12-4 and TRBJ2-5; 9 nucleotides agree with TRBD1. V was clipped by 6 bases and J by 4 bases; unmatched bases: 6. The CDR3 loop spans 14 amino acids. The CDR3 loop is CASRGGTGSETQYF. Here the CDR3 DNA reads TGTGCCAGCAGAGGCGGGACAGGGTCAGAGACCCAGTACTTC.

This clonotype was seen repeatedly, ten times or more. The chain is built from TRBV20-1 and TRBJ2-3; D perhaps matches TRBD2 (6 bases). Between the trimmed V and J ends, which lost 5 bases and 2 bases, there was a span of 11 bases. Germline V CDR1 and CDR2: DFQATT, SNEGSKA (reference sequence). This CDR3 spans 13 amino acids. CDR3 DNA sequence: TGCAGTGCTCCCCGCGGGACCACAGATACGCAGTATTTT. As protein: CSAPRGTTDTQYF.

This clonotype was seen a handful of times. The gene calls are TRBV5-1 and TRBJ1-1; 9 bases are shared with TRBD1. Germline assignment: CDR1 SGHRS and CDR2 YFSETQ. V trimming: 4 bases; J trimming: 2 bases; junction bases outside the gene matches: 9. CDR3 length: 16 amino acids. CDR3 sequence (DNA): TGCGCCAGCAGCCGGGACAGGGCATCCGGTAACACTGAAGCTTTCTTT. Amino acid sequence: CASSRDRASGNTEAFF.

This clonotype occurred many times. V gene TRBV4-2 combines with J gene TRBJ2-2; D is undetermined. CDR3 length: 18 amino acids. With 0 bases removed from V and 1 base from J, the gap between germline ends came to 15 bases. Germline loops: CDR1 LGHNA, CDR2 YNFKEQ. As DNA, the CDR3 is TGTGCCAGCAGCCAAGATGAAGTGTGGCAGATGAACACCGGGGAGCTGTTTTTT. Protein sequence: CASSQDEVWQMNTGELFF.

This clonotype came up many times. The genes are TRBV5-1 and TRBJ2-1; D not resolved. With 1 base removed from V and 9 bases from J, the gap between germline ends came to 8 bases. The CDR3 runs to 12 residues. Per germline, CDR1 SGHRS and CDR2 YFSETQ. The CDR3 loop is CASSLSSSEQFF. The CDR3 DNA reads as TGCGCCAGCAGCTTGTCTTCCTCTGAGCAGTTCTTC.

Many counts were recorded for this clonotype. The rearrangement joins TRBV20-1 to TRBJ2-7, with 9 nucleotides matching TRBD2. This CDR3 contains 13 residues. The germline CDR1 and CDR2 sequences are DFQATT and SNEGSKA (reference sequence). Trimming at V came to 2 bases and at J to 4 bases, leaving 3 bases not matched to a gene. The CDR3 nucleotides read TGCAGTGCTAGAAGAGCGGGAGGATACGAGCAGTACTTC. Protein product: CSARRAGGYEQYF.

This clonotype was observed at least ten times. This sequence joins TRBV9 and TRBJ2-1, with D unresolved. The V gene lost 2 bases and the J gene lost 9 bases, with 15 bases spanning the gap. Germline V CDR1 and CDR2: SGDLS, YYNGEE. This CDR3 is built from 14 residues. DNA of the CDR3: TGTGCCAGCAGCGTTCTCCCCACCTTTATTGAGCAGTTCTTC. Residues: CASSVLPTFIEQFF.

This clonotype appeared a few times. The chain joins TRBV7-2 to TRBJ1-2, with a tentative D call TRBD1 (6 bases). The V gene lost 5 bases and the J gene lost 5 bases, with 15 bases spanning the gap. The germline V gene has CDR1 SGHTA and CDR2 FQGNSA. This CDR3 region has 14 residues. The CDR3 DNA reads as TGTGCCAGCAGCAAAGGACAGTCCCCTTATGGCTACACCTTC. Translating it yields CASSKGQSPYGYTF. Based on the CDR3 plus reference TRBV7-2 and TRBJ1-2, the full variable domain is GAGVSQSPSNKVTEKGKDVELRCDPISGHTALYWYRQSLGQGLEFLIYFQGNSAPDKSGLPSDRFSAERTGGSVSTLTIQRTQQEDSAVYLCASSKGQSPYGYTFGSGTRLTVV.

V is TRBV2 and J is TRBJ2-7, with D possibly called TRBD1 or TRBD2 (5 bases each). This CDR3 is 13 amino acids long. Trimming shortened V by 6 bases and J by 3 bases, and 12 bases separated the two germline ends. The germline V gene has CDR1 SNHLY and CDR2 FYNNEI. DNA of the CDR3: TGTGCCAGCAGGCCTGGGACGGGCTACGAGCAGTACTTC. The encoded protein is CASRPGTGYEQYF.

V gene TRBV5-1 combines with J gene TRBJ1-5; D call uncertain. There are 14 residues in the CDR3. CDR1 is SGHRS, CDR2 YFSETQ, per germline. Trimming stripped 0 bases from V and 5 bases from J, with 9 bases between. The CDR3 region has the DNA TGCGCCAGCAGCTTGGACAGCCTTGATCAGCCCCAGCATTTT. Amino acids: CASSLDSLDQPQHF.

This clonotype has ten or more counts. The genes are TRBV6-1 and TRBJ1-2, with 9 bases aligning to TRBD1. The CDR3 contains 18 residues. CDR1 and CDR2 (germline): MNHNS, SASEGT. V lost 4 bases and J lost 2; bases outside the gene matches: 14. CDR3 coding DNA: TGTGCCAGCAGTGGATACCTTCGGACAGGGGCTGAGAACTATGGCTACACCTTC. Translating it yields CASSGYLRTGAENYGYTF.

A few counts support this clonotype. J is TRBJ1-4 and V is TRBV5-1, with 10 bases that match TRBD1. The V and J ends lost 4 bases and 7 bases, in that order; junction bases with no gene match: 4. CDR1 SGHRS and CDR2 YFSETQ come from the germline V gene. This CDR3 is 14 amino acids long. Here the CDR3 reads CASSIGTGVEKLFF. The CDR3 DNA follows: TGCGCCAGCAGCATTGGGACAGGGGTTGAAAAACTGTTTTTT.

The V gene is TRBV29-1, the J gene TRBJ1-5; 8 nucleotides match TRBD1. V was clipped by 4 bases and J by 7 bases; unmatched bases: 12. Per germline, CDR1 SQVTM and CDR2 ANQGSEA. The length of the CDR3 is 15 residues. This CDR3 is CSVGRTGSGVQPQHF. Here the CDR3 DNA reads TGCAGCGTTGGCCGGACAGGGAGCGGGGTCCAGCCCCAGCATTTT.

This clonotype occurred many times. The genes are TRBV10-2 and TRBJ2-2; perhaps D is TRBD1 or TRBD2 (5 bases each). Per germline, CDR1 WSHSY and CDR2 SAAADI. The CDR3 has 18 residues. Trimming removed 4 bases from V and 2 bases from J, with 20 bases in between. The CDR3 DNA is TGCGCCAGCAGTGCCCCCGGAGGACGGACAACCAACACCGGGGAGCTGTTTTTT. This sequence encodes CASSAPGGRTTNTGELFF.

The chain joins TRBV27 to TRBJ2-5; TRBD2 matches 11 bases. V trimming: 6 bases; J trimming: 0 bases; junction bases outside the gene matches: 6. This CDR3 has 16 amino acids. Germline CDR1 MNHEY, CDR2 SMNVEV (reference sequence). The CDR3, as DNA: TGTGCCAGCAGACCCATAGCGGGGGGGTACCAAGAGACCCAGTACTTC. It translates to CASRPIAGGYQETQYF.

In its sample, this clonotype was seen a few times. The rearrangement joins TRBV7-2 to TRBJ2-1, with TRBD1 matching over 10 bases. J was trimmed by 0 bases and V by 0 bases; bases with no gene match: 8. This CDR3 spans 19 amino acids. CDR1 and CDR2 from the germline V gene are SGHTA and FQGNSA. The CDR3 sequence is CASSLAGQGRSSSYNEQFF. The CDR3 bases are TGTGCCAGCAGCTTAGCGGGACAGGGGCGGTCCAGCTCCTACAATGAGCAGTTCTTC.

The J gene is TRBJ2-7, the V gene TRBV5-1; D is perhaps TRBD2 (5 bases). The CDR3 contains 14 residues. V lost 1 base and J 5 bases, leaving 13 bases between the germline ends. From germline, CDR1 is SGHRS and CDR2 YFSETQ. As DNA, the CDR3 is TGCGCCAGCAGCTTGTCGGGATCTAGGAACGAGCAGTACTTC. Its translation is CASSLSGSRNEQYF.

This clonotype was detected ten times or more. The chain carries TRBV29-1 and TRBJ2-7; 8 nucleotides align to TRBD2. The CDR3 length is 13 residues. V shed 6 bases, J shed 4 bases, and the junction held 8 bases outside the gene matches. Germline-derived CDR1 and CDR2 are SQVTM and ANQGSEA. For the CDR3, the DNA is TGCAGCGTGGAGCGGGAGTCCCCTTACGAGCAGTACTTC. Translated: CSVERESPYEQYF.